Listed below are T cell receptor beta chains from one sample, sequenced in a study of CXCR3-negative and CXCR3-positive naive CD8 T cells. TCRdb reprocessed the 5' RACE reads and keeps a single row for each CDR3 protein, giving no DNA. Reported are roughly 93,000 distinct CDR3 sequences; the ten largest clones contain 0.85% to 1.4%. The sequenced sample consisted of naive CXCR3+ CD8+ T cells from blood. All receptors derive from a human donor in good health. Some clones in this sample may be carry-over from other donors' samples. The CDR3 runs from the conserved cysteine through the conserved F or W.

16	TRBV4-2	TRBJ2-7	CASSQTPAGDSYEQYF
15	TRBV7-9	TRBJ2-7	CASSSRTGNSYEQYF
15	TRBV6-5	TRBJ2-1	CASSSPGQGIDEQFF
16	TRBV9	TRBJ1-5	CASSPRADETVQPQHF
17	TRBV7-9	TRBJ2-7	CASSLGGRRDTSYEQYF
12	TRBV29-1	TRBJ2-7	CSVINEAYEQYF
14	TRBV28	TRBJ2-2	CASSDRANTGELFF
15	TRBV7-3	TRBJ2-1	CASSPGAGDYNEQFF
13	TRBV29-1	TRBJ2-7	CSVEEGGSYEQYF
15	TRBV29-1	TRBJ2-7	CSVPKGGVGNYEQYF
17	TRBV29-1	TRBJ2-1	CSVEDTGLRSRYNEQFF
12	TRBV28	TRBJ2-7	CASSLTGSEQYF
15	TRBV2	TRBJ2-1	CASSTGPSPYNEQFF
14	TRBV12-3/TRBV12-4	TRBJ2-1	CASSTPSSYNEQFF
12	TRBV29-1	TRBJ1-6	CSVGQPEGSLHF
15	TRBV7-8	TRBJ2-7	CASSLLAGATYEQYF
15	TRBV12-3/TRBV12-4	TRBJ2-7	CASSSGGGLRYEQYF
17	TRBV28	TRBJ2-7	CASSSNPRQGRIYEQYF
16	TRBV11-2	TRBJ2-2	CASSPLAGVYTGELFF
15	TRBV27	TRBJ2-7	CASCLTGQGLYEQYF
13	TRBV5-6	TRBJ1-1	CASRTGGTEGAFF
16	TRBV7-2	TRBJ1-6	CASSPRTALWGSPLHF
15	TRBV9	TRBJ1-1	CASSAPNREDTEAFF
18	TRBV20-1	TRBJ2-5	CSATARLLAGGMQETQYF
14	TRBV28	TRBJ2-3	CASSFASGTDTQYF
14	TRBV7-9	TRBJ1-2	CASSRTGDDYGYTF
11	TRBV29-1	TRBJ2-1	CSVSLAGEQFF
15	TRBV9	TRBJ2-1	CASSVAEWGYNEQFF
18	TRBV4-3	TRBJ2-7	CASSQDRGRLGPPYEQYF
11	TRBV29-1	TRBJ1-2	CSGDRANGYTF
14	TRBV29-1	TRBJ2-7	CSVVGLAGDNEQYF
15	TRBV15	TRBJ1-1	CATSRDVYGVGEAFF
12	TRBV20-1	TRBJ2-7	CSVGGDDYEQYF
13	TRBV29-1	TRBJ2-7	CSVRKGENYEQYF
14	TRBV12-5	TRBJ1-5	CASGLSLELQPQHF
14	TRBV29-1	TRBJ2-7	CSAGPTGSSYEQYF
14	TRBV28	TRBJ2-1	CASSSRVSGDEQFF
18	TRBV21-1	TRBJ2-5	CASSILPRDTLSQETQYF
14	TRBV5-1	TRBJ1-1	CASSVGGIGTEAFF
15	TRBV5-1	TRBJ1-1	CASSAPDRRNTEAFF
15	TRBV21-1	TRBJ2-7	CASSKAGVDIYEQYF
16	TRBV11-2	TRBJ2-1	CASSLQDRGLYNEQFF
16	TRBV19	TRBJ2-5	CASSIRGDSIQETQYF
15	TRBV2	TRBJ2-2	CASIRGEGFAGELFF
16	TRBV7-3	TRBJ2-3	CASSKFTGGGTDTQYF
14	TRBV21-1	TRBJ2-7	CASSKASNSYEQYF
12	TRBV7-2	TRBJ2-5	CASSIGEETQYF
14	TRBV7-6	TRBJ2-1	CASGLVGSYNEQFF
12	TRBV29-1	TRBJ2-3	CSVSGGLGTQYF
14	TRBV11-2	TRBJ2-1	CASSSLTGGDEQFF
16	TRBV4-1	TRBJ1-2	CASSQERTGGYSGYTF
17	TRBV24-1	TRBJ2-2	CATSDFRAGMNTGELFF
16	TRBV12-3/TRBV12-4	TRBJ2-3	CASSLPSGGSTDTQYF
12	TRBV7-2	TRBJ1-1	CASSLPDSEAFF
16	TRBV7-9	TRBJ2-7	CASSPRVGTYHYEQYF
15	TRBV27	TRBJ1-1	CASSGTGLENTEAFF
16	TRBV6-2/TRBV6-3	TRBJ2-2	CASSYLRDSNTGELFF
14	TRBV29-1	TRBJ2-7	CSVLPFQGSYEQYF